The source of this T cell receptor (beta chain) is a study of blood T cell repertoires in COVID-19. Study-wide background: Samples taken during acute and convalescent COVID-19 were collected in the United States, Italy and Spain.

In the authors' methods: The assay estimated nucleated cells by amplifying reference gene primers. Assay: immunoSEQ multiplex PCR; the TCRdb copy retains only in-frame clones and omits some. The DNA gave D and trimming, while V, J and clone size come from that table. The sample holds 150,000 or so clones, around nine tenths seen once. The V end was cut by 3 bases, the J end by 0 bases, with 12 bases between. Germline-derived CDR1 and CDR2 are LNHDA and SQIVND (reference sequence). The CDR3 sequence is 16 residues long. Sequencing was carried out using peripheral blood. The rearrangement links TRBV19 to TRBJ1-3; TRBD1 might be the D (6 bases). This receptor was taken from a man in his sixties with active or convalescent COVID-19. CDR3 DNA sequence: TGTGCCAGTAGTATTGACAGGTCACACTCTGGAAACACCATATATTTT. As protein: CASSIDRSHSGNTIYF.